The clone carrying this T cell receptor (beta chain) ranks as medium-sized. This entry belongs to a study of spatial heterogeneity in lung cancer. Study-wide background: Raw reads showed each unique TCR and UMI combination turning up more than ten times on average.

This CDR3 region has 13 residues. V lost 8 bases to trimming and J lost 5 bases, with 13 bases between them. The germline gives CDR1 MNHNY, CDR2 SVGAGI (reference sequence). All TCR cDNA molecules were individually tagged with a unique molecular identifier. From the 5' RACE reads, TCRdb called clonotypes with MiXCR, one entry per CDR3 protein. Among about 2,800 distinct CDR3 sequences listed, around 8% were seen once. As to time point: sample taken at primary tumor resection. The donors comprised roughly 71 untreated early-stage non-small cell lung cancer patients. Whole RNA, which was extracted from tumor, nontumor lung tissue or frozen PBMC, was sequenced without any cell sorting.

The J gene is TRBJ1-5, the V gene TRBV6-6; TRBD1 might be the D (5 bases). Material: normal lung tissue next to the tumor, obtained at surgery. The source of this sequence is a male donor with early-stage non-small cell lung cancer. The DNA for the CDR3 is TGTGCCAGCCGATCGGGGCAGCATCAGCCCCAGCATTTT. It codes for CASRSGQHQPQHF.